A few counts support the clone carrying this T cell receptor (beta chain). Its antigen is as yet unknown. The PCR was carried out with 60 Vbeta primers and 13 Jbeta primers. Libraries were prepared by immunoSEQ multiplex PCR; TCRdb keeps only in-frame clonotypes and omits some of them. The sample consists of roughly 140,000 clones, 65% to 85% of them appearing once. The CDR3 contains 17 residues. The germline V gene has CDR1 SNHLY and CDR2 FYNNEI. V was clipped by 2 bases and J by 2 bases, with 15 bases between them. The sample originates from a study of cytomegalovirus exposure and HLA in healthy donors. Study-wide results and limits: According to a later analysis, most TCR beta chains associated with CMV appeared HLA-restricted. Some V segments, including TRBV6-2 and TRBV6-3, were excluded as indistinguishable. Most TCR beta V segments were productive about 87% or about 30% of the time in an earlier analysis.

Source material: PBMCs. The chain combines TRBV2 with TRBJ1-4; D remains unclear. The TCR was taken from a woman between 35 and 50 years old in good health and CMV-seropositive. The CDR3 region has the DNA TGTGCCAGCAGTGAACCGGGGTTTTGGGAGACTAATGAAAAACTGTTTTTT. This sequence encodes CASSEPGFWETNEKLFF. The whole variable domain, filled in from reference TRBV2 and TRBJ1-4, reads EPEVTQTPSHQVTQMGQEVILRCVPISNHLYFYWYRQILGQKVEFLVSFYNNEISEKSEIFDDQFSVERPDGSNFTLKIRSTKLEDSAMYFCASSEPGFWETNEKLFFGSGTQLSVL.